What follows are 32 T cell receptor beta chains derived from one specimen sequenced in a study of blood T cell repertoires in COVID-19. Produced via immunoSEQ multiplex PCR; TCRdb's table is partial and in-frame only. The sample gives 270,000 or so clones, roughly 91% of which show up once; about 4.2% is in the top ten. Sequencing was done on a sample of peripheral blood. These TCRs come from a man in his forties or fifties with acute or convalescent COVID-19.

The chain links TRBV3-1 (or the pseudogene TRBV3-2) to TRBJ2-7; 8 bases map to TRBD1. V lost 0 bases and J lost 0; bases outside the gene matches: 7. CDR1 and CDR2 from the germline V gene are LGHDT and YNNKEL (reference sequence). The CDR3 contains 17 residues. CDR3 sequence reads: CASSQELEGQVSYEQYF. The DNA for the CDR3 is TGTGCCAGCAGCCAAGAATTGGAGGGACAGGTCTCCTACGAGCAGTACTTC.

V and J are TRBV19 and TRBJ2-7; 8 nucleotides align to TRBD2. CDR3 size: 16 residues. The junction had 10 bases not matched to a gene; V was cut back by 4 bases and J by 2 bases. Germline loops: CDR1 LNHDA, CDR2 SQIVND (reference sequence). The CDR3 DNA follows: TGTGCCAGTAGTAGATTCCTCGCGGGAGGTACCTACGAGCAGTACTTC. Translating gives CASSRFLAGGTYEQYF.

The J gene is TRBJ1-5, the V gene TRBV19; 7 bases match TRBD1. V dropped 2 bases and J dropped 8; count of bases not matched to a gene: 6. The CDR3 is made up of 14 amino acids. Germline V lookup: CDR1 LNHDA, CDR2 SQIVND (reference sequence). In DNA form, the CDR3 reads TGTGCCAGTAGTATAACAGGGGTGTCCAAGCCCCAGCATTTT. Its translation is CASSITGVSKPQHF.

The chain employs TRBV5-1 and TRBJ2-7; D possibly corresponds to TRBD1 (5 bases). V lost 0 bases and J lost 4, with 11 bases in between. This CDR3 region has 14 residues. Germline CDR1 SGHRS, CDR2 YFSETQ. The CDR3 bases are TGCGCCAGCAGCTTGGGTGGGGCTCAATACGAGCAGTACTTC. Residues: CASSLGGAQYEQYF.

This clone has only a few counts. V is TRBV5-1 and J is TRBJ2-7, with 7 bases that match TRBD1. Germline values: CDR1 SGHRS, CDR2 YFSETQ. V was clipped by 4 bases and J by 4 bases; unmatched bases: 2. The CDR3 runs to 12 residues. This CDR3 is CASSKQGYEQYF. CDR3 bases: TGCGCCAGCAGCAAACAGGGGTACGAGCAGTACTTC.

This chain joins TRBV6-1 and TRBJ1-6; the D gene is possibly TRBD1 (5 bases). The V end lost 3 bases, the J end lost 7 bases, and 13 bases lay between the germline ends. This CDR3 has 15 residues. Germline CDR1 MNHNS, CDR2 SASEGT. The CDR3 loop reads CASSDLGRENSPLHF. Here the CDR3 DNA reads TGTGCCAGCAGTGATTTGGGCAGGGAAAATTCACCCCTCCACTTT.

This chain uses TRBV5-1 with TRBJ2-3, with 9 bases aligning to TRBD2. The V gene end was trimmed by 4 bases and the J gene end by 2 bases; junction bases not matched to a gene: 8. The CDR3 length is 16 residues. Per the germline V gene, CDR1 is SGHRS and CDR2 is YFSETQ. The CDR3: CASSTLAGEFTDTQYF. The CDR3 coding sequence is TGCGCCAGCAGCACATTAGCGGGGGAATTCACAGATACGCAGTATTTT.

CDR3: CASSSRDFPREKLFF. The CDR3 bases are TGTGCCAGCAGCTCCCGGGACTTCCCGAGGGAAAAACTGTTTTTT. This chain uses TRBV9 with TRBJ1-4; D may be TRBD1 (5 bases). Germline loops: CDR1 SGDLS, CDR2 YYNGEE. This CDR3 is 15 amino acids long. V was pared by 4 bases and J by 8 bases, with 18 bases between.

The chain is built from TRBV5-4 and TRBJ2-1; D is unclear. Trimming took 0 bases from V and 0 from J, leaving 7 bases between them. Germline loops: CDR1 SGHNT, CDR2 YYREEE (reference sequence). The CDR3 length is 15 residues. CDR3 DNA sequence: TGTGCCAGCAGCTTGGGACAAAGCTCCTACAATGAGCAGTTCTTC. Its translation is CASSLGQSSYNEQFF.

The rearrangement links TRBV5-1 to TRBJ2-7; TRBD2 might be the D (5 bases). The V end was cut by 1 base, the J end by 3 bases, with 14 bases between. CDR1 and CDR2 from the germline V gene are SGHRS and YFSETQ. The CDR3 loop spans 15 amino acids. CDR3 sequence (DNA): TGCGCCAGCAGCTTGAATCCCAACGACTACTACGAGCAGTACTTC. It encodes CASSLNPNDYYEQYF.

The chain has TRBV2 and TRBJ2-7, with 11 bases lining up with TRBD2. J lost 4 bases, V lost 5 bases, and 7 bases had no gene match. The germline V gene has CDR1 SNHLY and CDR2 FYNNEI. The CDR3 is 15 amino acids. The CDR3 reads CASSSGTSGLYEQYF. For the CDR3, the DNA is TGTGCCAGCAGTTCCGGGACTAGCGGACTATACGAGCAGTACTTC. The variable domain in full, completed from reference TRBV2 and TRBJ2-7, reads EPEVTQTPSHQVTQMGQEVILRCVPISNHLYFYWYRQILGQKVEFLVSFYNNEISEKSEIFDDQFSVERPDGSNFTLKIRSTKLEDSAMYFCASSSGTSGLYEQYFGPGTRLTVT.

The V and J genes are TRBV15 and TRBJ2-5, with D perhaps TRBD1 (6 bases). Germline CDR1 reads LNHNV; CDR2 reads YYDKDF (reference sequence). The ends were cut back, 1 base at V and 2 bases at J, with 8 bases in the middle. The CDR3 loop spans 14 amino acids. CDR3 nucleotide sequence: TGTGCCACCAGCAGAGGGGGACAACAAGAGACCCAGTACTTC. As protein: CATSRGGQQETQYF.

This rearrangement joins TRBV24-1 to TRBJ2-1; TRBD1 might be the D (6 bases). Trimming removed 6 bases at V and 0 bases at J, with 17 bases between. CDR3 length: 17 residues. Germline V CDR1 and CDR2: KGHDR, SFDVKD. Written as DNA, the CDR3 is TGTGCCACCAGTTCACAGGGAGCCCACGGCTCCTACAATGAGCAGTTCTTC. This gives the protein CATSSQGAHGSYNEQFF.

The chain's CDR3 is CAARTGEDTTKAFF. CDR3 DNA sequence: TGTGCCGCAAGGACAGGGGAAGATACAACCAAAGCTTTCTTT. The chain links TRBV28 to TRBJ1-1; 9 positions agree with TRBD1. V was pared by 11 bases and J by 9 bases, with 16 bases of the junction left unmatched. The V gene's germline CDR1 is MDHEN and CDR2 SYDVKM. This CDR3 has 14 amino acids.

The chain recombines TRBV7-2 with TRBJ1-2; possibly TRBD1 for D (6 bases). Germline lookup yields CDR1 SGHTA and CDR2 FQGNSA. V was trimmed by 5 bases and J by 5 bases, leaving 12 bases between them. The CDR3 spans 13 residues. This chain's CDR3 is CASSRGALYGYTF. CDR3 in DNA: TGTGCCAGCAGCCGGGGGGCTCTTTATGGCTACACCTTC.

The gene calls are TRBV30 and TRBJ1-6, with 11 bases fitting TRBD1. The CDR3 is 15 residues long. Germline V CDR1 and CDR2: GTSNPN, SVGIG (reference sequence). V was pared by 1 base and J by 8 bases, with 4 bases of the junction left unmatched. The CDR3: CAWSAGQGGDSPLHF. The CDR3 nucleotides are TGTGCCTGGAGTGCGGGACAGGGGGGGGATTCACCCCTCCACTTT.

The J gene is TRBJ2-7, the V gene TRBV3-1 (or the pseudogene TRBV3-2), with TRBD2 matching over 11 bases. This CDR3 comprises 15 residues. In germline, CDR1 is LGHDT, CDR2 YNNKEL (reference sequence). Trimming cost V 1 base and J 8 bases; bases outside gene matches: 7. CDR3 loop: CASSQGTSGFKKQYF. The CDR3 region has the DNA TGTGCCAGCAGCCAAGGGACTAGCGGGTTCAAGAAGCAGTACTTC.

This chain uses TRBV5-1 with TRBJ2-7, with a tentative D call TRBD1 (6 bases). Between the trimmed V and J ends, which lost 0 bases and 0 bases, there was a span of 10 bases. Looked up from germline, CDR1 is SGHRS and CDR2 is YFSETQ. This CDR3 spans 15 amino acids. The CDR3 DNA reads TGCGCCAGCAGCTTGGGGGACACCGTCTCCTACGAGCAGTACTTC. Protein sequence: CASSLGDTVSYEQYF.

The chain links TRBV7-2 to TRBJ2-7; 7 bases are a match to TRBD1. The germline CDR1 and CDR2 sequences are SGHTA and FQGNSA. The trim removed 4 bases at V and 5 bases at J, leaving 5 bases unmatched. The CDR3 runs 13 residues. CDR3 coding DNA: TGTGCCAGCAGCTGGAACAGGGGCAACGAGCAGTACTTC. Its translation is CASSWNRGNEQYF.

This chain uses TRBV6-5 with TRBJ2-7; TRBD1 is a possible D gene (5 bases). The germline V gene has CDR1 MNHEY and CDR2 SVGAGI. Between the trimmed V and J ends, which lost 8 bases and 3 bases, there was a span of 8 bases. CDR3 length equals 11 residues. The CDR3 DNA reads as TGTGCCAGCGGGGCGGTCTACGAGCAGTACTTC. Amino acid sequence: CASGAVYEQYF.

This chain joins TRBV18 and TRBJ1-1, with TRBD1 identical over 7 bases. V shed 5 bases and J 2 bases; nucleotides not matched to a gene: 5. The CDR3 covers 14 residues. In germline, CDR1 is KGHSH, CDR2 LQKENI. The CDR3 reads CASSGTALNTEAFF. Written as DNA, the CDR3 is TGTGCCAGCTCAGGGACAGCGCTTAACACTGAAGCTTTCTTT.

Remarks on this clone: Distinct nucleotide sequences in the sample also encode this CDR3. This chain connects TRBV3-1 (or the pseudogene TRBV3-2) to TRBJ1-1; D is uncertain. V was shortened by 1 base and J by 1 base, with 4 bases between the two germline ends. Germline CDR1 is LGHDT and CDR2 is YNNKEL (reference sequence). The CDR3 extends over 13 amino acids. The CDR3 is CASSQGGNTEAFF. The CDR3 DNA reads TGTGCCAGCAGCCAAGGAGGGAACACTGAAGCTTTCTTT.

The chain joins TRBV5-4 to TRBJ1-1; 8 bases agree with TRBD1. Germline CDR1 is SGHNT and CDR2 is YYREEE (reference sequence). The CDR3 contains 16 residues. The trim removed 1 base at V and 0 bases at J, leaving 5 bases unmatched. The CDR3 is CASSLRTGTMNTEAFF. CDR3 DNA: TGTGCCAGCAGCTTGAGGACAGGGACTATGAACACTGAAGCTTTCTTT.

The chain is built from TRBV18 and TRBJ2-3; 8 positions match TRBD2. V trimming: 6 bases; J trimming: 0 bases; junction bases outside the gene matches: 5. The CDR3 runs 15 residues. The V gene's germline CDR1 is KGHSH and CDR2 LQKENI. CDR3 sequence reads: CASSLLAVSTDTQYF. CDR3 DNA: TGTGCCAGCTCGTTACTAGCGGTTAGCACAGATACGCAGTATTTT. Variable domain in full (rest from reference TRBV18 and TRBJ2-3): NAGVMQNPRHLVRRRGQEARLRCSPMKGHSHVYWYRQLPEEGLKFMVYLQKENIIDESGMPKERFSAEFPKEGPSILRIQQVVRGDSAAYFCASSLLAVSTDTQYFGPGTRLTVL.

The DNA of the CDR3 is TGTGCCAGCAGCTTCGAGTCCACAGATACGCAGTATTTT. Its protein product is CASSFESTDTQYF. This chain joins TRBV7-8 and TRBJ2-3, with D hard to call. Germline V gives CDR1 SGHVS, CDR2 FQNEAQ. CDR3 size: 13 residues. Deletions cut 3 bases from V and 2 bases from J, with 6 bases between. Supplemented by reference TRBV7-8 and TRBJ2-3, the full variable domain reads GAGVSQSPRYKVAKRGQDVALRCDPISGHVSLFWYQQALGQGPEFLTYFQNEAQLDKSGLPSDRFFAERPEGSVSTLKIQRTQQEDSAVYLCASSFESTDTQYFGPGTRLTVL.

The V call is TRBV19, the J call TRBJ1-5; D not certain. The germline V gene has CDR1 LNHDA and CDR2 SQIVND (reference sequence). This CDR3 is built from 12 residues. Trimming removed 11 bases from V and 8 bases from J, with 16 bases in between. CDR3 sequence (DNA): TGTGCCTCCCAGGCGGGGATGGAGCCCCAGCATTTT. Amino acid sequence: CASQAGMEPQHF.

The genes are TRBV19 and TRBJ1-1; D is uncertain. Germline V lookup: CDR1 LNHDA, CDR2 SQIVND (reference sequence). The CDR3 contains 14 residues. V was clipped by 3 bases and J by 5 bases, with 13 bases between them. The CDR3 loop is CASSMVRRATEAFF. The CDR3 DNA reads TGTGCCAGTAGTATGGTAAGGCGGGCAACTGAAGCTTTCTTT.

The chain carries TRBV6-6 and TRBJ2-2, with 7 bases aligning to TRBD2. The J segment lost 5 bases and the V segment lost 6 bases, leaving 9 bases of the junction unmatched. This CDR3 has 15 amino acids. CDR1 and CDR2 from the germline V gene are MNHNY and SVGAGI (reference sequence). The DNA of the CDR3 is TGTGCCAGCAGACCCATGGGGGGGGAAACCGGGGAGCTGTTTTTT. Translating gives CASRPMGGETGELFF.

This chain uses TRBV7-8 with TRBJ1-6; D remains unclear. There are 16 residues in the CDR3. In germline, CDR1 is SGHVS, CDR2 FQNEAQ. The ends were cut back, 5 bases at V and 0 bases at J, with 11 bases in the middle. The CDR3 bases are TGTGCCAGCAGCCCGGACGGGAGCTCCTATAATTCACCCCTCCACTTT. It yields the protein CASSPDGSSYNSPLHF.

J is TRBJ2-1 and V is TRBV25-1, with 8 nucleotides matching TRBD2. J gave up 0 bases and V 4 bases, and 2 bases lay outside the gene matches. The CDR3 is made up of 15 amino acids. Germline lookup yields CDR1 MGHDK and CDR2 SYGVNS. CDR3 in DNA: TGTGCCAGCAGTGCCGCGGGGGGCTCCTACAATGAGCAGTTCTTC. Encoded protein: CASSAAGGSYNEQFF.

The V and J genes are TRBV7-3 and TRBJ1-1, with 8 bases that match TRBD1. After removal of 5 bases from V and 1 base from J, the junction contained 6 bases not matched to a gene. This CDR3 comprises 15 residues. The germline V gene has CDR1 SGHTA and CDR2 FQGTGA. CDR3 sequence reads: CASSPGQGWNTEAFF. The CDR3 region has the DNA TGTGCCAGCAGCCCCGGACAGGGATGGAACACTGAAGCTTTCTTT.

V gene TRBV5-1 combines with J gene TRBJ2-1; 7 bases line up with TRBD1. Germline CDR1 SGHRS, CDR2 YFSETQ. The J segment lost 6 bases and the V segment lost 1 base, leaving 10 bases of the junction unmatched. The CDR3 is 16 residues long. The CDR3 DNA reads TGCGCCAGCAGCTTGCCTCAGGGGGTCGAGATCAATGAGCAGTTCTTC. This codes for CASSLPQGVEINEQFF.